This T cell receptor (beta chain) came from a study of OX40 agonist ivuxolimab in advanced cancers. Overall study: Given to patients was ivuxolimab, an agonistic anti-OX40 (CD134) antibody. Ivuxolimab doses were 0.01, 0.1, 0.3, 1.5, 3 or 10 mg/kg every 2 weeks.

From germline, CDR1 is SGHVS and CDR2 FQNEAQ. V was cut by 5 bases and J by 4 bases, with 11 bases left in between. The CDR3 runs 13 residues. About this clone itself: What it binds is not known.

Whole-study findings and limits: Nonresponders included some who also had low normalized T-cell clonal expansion.

Sequencing was performed with immunoSEQ multiplex PCR; in TCRdb, only in-frame clones are kept and a portion is missing. Of 75,000 to 100,000 clones in the sample, around 91% were seen once. Autoimmune disease history or systemic immunosuppression excluded patients. The chain has TRBV7-8 and TRBJ1-2; D gene ambiguous. Source: CD4+ or CD8+ T cells sorted from blood, taken in a trial of the OX40 agonist ivuxolimab. This receptor was identified in an adult with an advanced solid tumor such as melanoma, head and neck, liver or kidney cancer. CDR3 loop: CASSRTAGYGYTF. The CDR3 DNA reads as TGTGCCAGCAGCCGTACCGCTGGCTATGGCTACACCTTC.